Detailed here is one TCR beta chain. The target antigen is unknown. A much larger clonotype is one base distant, so this may be a read error. Amplification of TCR beta CDR3 regions was performed using RNA transcripts as template. HTBI primers drove first-round RT-PCR of the TCR CDR3. A single record per CDR3 protein comes from TCRdb applying MiXCR to the multiplex PCR reads. In the table there are hundreds of thousands of distinct CDR3 sequences, 45% of which are singletons. The sample originates from a study of T cells in Graves' hyperthyroidism and ophthalmopathy. Whole-study findings and limits: Ophthalmopathy, as predicted by the model, came a median about seven months after the prediction. Ophthalmopathy was separated from stable hyperthyroidism by a 13 V-J model.

CDR3 length equals 13 residues. Trimming took off 3 bases at V and 3 bases at J, with 8 bases between the two ends. Germline V lookup: CDR1 WNHNN, CDR2 SYGVQD (reference sequence). The rearrangement joins TRBV10-1 to TRBJ1-1; D is uncertain. The TCR was taken from an adult man with Graves' disease, either hyperthyroidism or ophthalmopathy (not recorded which). The specimen was peripheral blood or thyroid tissue (not recorded which). DNA for the CDR3: TGCGCCAGCAGTGACCGGTGGGACACTGAAGCTTTCTTT. This sequence encodes CASSDRWDTEAFF.